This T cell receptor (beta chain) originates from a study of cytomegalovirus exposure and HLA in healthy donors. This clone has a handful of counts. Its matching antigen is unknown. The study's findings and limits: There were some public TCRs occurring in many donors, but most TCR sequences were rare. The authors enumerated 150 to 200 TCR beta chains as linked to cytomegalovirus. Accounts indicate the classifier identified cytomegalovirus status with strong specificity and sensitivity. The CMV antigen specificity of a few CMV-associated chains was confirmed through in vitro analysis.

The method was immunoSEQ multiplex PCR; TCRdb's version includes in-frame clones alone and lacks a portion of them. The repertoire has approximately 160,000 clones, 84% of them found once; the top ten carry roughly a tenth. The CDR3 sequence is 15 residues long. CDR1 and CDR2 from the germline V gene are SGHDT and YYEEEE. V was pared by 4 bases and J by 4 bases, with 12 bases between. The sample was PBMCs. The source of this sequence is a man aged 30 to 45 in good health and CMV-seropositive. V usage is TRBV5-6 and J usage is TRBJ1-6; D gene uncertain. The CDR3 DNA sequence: TGTGCCAGCAGCCCAGGCGGAGGTTATAATTCACCCCTCCACTTT. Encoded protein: CASSPGGGYNSPLHF. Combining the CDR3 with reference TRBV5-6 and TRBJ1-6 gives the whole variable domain DAGVTQSPTHLIKTRGQQVTLRCSPKSGHDTVSWYQQALGQGPQFIFQYYEEEERQRGNFPDRFSGHQFPNYSSELNVNALLLGDSALYLCASSPGGGYNSPLHFGNGTRLTVT.